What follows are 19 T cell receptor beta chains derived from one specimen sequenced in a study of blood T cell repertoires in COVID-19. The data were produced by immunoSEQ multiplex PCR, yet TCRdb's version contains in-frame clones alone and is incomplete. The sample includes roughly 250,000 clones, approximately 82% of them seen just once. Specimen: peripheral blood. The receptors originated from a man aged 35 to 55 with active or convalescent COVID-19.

CDR3 in DNA: TGTGCCAGCAGCCTAGGGGAGGGCGGGGAGCTGTTTTTT. Protein product: CASSLGEGGELFF. The chain is built from TRBV5-4 and TRBJ2-2, with TRBD2 matching over 7 bases. This CDR3 has 13 residues. Germline lookup yields CDR1 SGHNT and CDR2 YYREEE (reference sequence). Trimming cost V 4 bases and J 7 bases; bases outside gene matches: 4. The variable domain in full, completed from reference TRBV5-4 and TRBJ2-2, reads ETGVTQSPTHLIKTRGQQVTLRCSSQSGHNTVSWYQQALGQGPQFIFQYYREEENGRGNFPPRFSGLQFPNYSSELNVNALELDDSALYLCASSLGEGGELFFGEGSRLTVL.

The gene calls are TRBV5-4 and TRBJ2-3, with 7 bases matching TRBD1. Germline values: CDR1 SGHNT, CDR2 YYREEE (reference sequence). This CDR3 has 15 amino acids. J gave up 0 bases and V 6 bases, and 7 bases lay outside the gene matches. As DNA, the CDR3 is TGTGCCAGCACCTCGGGACAGTCTAGCACAGATACGCAGTATTTT. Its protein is CASTSGQSSTDTQYF.

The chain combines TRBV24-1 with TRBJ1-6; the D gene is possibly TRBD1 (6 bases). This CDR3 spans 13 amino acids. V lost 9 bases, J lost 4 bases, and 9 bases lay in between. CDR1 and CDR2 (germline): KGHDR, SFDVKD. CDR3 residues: CATSGQYNSPLHF. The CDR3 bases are TGTGCCACCTCCGGACAGTATAATTCACCCCTCCACTTT.

The CDR3 loop is CASSRSRETQYF. DNA of the CDR3: TGTGCCAGCAGTCGATCCAGGGAGACCCAGTACTTC. The V and J genes are TRBV12-3 or TRBV12-4 and TRBJ2-5; D not certain. This CDR3 contains 12 residues. Between the trimmed V and J ends, which lost 5 bases and 5 bases, there was a span of 9 bases.

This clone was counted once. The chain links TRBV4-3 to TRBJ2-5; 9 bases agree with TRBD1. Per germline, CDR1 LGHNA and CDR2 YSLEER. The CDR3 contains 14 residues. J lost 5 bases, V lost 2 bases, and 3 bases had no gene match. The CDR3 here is CASSQTGGRETQYF. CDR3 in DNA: TGCGCCAGCAGCCAAACAGGGGGCAGGGAGACCCAGTACTTC.

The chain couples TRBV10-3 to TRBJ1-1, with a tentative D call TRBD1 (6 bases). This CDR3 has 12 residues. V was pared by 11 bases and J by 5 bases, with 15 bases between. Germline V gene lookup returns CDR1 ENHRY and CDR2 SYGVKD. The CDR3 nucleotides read TGTGCCGCGAGGGGGACCCGTACTGAAGCTTTCTTT. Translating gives CAARGTRTEAFF.

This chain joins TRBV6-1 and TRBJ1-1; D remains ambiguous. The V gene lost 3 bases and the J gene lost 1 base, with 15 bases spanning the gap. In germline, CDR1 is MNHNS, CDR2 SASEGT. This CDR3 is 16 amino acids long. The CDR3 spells CASSDLAVPKNTEAFF. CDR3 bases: TGTGCCAGCAGTGATTTGGCAGTCCCAAAGAACACTGAAGCTTTCTTT.

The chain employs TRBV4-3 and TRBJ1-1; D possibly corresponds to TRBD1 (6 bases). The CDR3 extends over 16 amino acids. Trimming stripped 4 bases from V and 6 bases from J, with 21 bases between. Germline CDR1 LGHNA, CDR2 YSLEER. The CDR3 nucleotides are TGCGCCAGCAGCCCGGAGGGGGGGGCGGCTTGGGCTGAAGCTTTCTTT. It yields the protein CASSPEGGAAWAEAFF.

CDR3 amino acids: CASSQSLAGGPLEQYF. The CDR3, as DNA: TGCGCCAGCAGCCAATCCTTAGCGGGAGGGCCGCTAGAGCAGTACTTC. V usage is TRBV4-1 and J usage is TRBJ2-7, with TRBD2 matching over 11 bases. The CDR3 length is 16 residues. Germline CDR1 is MGHRA and CDR2 is YSYEKL. Germline trimming cut 2 bases from V and 7 bases from J; bases unmatched to any gene: 10.

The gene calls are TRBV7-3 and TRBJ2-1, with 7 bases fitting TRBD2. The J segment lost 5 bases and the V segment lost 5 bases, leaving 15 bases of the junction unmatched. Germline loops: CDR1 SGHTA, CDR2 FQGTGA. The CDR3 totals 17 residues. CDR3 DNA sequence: TGTGCCAGCAGCCCCCGAGGTACAGCGGGGACCAACAATGAGCAGTTCTTC. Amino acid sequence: CASSPRGTAGTNNEQFF.

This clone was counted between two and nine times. The CDR3 sequence is CASGEDRGQLGYTF. CDR3 DNA sequence: TGTGCCAGCGGTGAAGACAGGGGCCAATTGGGCTACACCTTC. The V call is TRBV28, the J call TRBJ1-2; 8 bases map to TRBD1. The CDR3 consists of 14 residues. V lost 8 bases to trimming and J lost 8 bases; unmatched junction nucleotides: 13. The germline V gene encodes CDR1 MDHEN and CDR2 SYDVKM.

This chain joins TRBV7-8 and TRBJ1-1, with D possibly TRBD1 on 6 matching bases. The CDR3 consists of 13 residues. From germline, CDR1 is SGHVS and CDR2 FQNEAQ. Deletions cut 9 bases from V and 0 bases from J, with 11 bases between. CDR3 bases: TGTGCCAGTCGTCAGGGGATGAACACTGAAGCTTTCTTT. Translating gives CASRQGMNTEAFF.

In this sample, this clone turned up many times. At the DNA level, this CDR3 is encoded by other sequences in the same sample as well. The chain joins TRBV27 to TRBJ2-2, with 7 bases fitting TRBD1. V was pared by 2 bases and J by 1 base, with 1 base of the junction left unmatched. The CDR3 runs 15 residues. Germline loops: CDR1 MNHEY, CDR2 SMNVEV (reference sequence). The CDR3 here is CASSLGTVNTGELFF. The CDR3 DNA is TGTGCCAGCAGTTTAGGGACAGTGAACACCGGGGAGCTGTTTTTT.

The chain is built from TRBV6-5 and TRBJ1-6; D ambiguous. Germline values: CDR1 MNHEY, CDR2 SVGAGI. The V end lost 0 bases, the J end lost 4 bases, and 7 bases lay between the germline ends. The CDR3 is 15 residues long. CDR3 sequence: CASSYSIGYNSPLHF. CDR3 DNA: TGTGCCAGCAGTTACTCGATCGGTTATAATTCACCCCTCCACTTT.

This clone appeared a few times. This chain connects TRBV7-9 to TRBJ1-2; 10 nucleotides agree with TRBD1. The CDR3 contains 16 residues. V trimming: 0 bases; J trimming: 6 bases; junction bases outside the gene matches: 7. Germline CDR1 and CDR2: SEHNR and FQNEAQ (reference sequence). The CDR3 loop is CASSLAYGTGENGYTF. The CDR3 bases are TGTGCCAGCAGCTTAGCGTACGGGACAGGGGAAAATGGCTACACCTTC.

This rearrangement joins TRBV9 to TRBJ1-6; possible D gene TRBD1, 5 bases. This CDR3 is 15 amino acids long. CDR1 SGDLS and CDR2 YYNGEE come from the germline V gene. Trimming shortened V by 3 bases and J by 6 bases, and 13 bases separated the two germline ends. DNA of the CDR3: TGTGCCAGCAGCGCCTCAGGAGGGGTTAATTCACCCCTCCACTTT. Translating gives CASSASGGVNSPLHF.

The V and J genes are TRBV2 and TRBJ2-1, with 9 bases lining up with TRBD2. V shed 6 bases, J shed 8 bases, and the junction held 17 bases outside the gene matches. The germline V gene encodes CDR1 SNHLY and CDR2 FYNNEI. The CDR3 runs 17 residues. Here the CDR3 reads CASRGGAGGTSIDEQFF. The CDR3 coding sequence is TGTGCCAGCAGAGGGGGGGCCGGGGGGACTAGCATCGATGAGCAGTTCTTC. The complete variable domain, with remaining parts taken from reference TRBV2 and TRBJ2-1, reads EPEVTQTPSHQVTQMGQEVILRCVPISNHLYFYWYRQILGQKVEFLVSFYNNEISEKSEIFDDQFSVERPDGSNFTLKIRSTKLEDSAMYFCASRGGAGGTSIDEQFFGPGTRLTVL.

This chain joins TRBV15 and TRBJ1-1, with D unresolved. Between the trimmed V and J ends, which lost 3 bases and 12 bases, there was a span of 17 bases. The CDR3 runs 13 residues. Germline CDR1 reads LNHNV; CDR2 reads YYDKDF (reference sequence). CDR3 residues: CATSRVEGETTFF. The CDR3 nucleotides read TGTGCCACCAGCAGGGTGGAGGGTGAAACCACTTTCTTT.

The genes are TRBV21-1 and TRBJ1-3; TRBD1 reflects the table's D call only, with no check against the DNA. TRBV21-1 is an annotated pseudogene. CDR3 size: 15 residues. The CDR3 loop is CASSCRVSSGNTIYF. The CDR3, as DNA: TGTGCCAGCAGTTGCAGGGTGAGCTCTGGAAACACCATATATTTT.